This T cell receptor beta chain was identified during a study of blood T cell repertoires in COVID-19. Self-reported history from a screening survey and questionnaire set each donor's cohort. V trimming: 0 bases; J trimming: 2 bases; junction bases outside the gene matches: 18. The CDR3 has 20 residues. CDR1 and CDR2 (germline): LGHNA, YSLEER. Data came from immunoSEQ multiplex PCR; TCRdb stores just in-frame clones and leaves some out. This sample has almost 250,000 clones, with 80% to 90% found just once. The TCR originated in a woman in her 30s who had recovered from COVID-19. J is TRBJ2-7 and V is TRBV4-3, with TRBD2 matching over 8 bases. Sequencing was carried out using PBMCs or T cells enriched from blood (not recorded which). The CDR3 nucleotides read TGCGCCAGCAGCCAAGAATTCGGGGGGACTAGGGGTAAAACCACCTACGAGCAGTACTTC. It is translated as CASSQEFGGTRGKTTYEQYF.